The clone carrying this TCR beta chain has a count of ten or more. What it binds is unknown. This sample was included in a study of HIV-infected patients and healthy controls. The study, taken as a whole, reports: HIV-associated CDR3 frequencies dropped significantly during therapy; CMV-associated ones, mostly rising, changed nonsignificantly. The study did not determine the donors' HLA types. Healthy control repertoires had roughly threefold more distinct CDR3s than untreated HIV+ repertoires, and higher Shannon diversity.

Reverse transcription used 450 to 550 ng RNA and constant-region primers for alpha and beta. Using multiplexing indices, alpha and beta chain libraries were generated apart by chain-specific third strand synthesis. A single record per CDR3 protein comes from TCRdb applying MiXCR to the 5' RACE reads. The sample gives thousands of distinct CDR3 sequences, almost 8.5% of which show up once; roughly 10% is in the top ten. V dropped 5 bases and J dropped 0 bases, with 7 bases sitting between them. The CDR3 covers 13 residues. Germline CDR1 is LGHDT and CDR2 is YNNKEL (reference sequence). Follow-up blood was drawn about 14 weeks, roughly three months, after antiretroviral therapy began. Whole blood was used without fractionation, so all unsorted peripheral T cells were included.

This clonotype was sampled from an adult with HIV infection. The sample was blood, taken during antiretroviral therapy. The chain couples TRBV3-1 to TRBJ1-1; no clear D gene. In nucleotides, the CDR3 is TGTGCCAGCAGCGCCACTATGAACACTGAAGCTTTCTTT. Translation: CASSATMNTEAFF. The full variable domain, in which reference TRBV3-1 and TRBJ1-1 provide the parts outside the CDR3, is DTAVSQTPKYLVTQMGNDKSIKCEQNLGHDTMYWYKQDSKKFLKIMFSYNNKELIINETVPNRFSPKSPDKAHLNLHINSLELGDSAVYFCASSATMNTEAFFGQGTRLTVV.